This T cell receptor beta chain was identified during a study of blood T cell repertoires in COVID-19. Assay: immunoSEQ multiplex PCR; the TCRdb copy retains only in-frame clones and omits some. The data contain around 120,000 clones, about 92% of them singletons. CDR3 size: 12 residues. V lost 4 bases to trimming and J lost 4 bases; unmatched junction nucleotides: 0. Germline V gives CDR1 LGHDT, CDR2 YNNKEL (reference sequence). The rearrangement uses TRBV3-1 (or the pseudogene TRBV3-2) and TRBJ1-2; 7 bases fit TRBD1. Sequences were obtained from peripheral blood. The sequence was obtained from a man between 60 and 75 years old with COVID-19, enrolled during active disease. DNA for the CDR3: TGTGCCAGCAGCCGACAGGGCTATGGCTACACCTTC. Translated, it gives CASSRQGYGYTF.